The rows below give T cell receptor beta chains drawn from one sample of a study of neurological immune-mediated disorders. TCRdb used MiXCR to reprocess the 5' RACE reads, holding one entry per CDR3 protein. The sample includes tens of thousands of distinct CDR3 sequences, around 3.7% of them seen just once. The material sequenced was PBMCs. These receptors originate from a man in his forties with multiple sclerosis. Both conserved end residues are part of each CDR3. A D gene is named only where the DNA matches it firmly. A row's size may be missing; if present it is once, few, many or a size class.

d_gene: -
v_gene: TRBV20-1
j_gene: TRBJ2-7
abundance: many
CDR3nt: TGCAGTGCTAGAAATAGGTACAGGGTCTACGAGCAGTACTTC
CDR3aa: CSARNRYRVYEQYF

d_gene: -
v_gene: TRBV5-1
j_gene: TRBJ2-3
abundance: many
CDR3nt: TGCGCCAGCAGCCCGTGGGTAGGCGGGGATAGCACAGATACGCAGTATTTT
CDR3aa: CASSPWVGGDSTDTQYF

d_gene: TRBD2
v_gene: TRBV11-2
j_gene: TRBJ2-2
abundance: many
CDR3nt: TGTGCCAGCAGCCTTCGGGGGGGCACGAACACCGGGGAGCTGTTTTTT
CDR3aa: CASSLRGGTNTGELFF

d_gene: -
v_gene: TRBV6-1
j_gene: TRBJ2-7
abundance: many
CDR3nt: TGTGCCAGCAGCCGGGACCGATTGTCCTACGAGCAGTACTTC
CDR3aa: CASSRDRLSYEQYF

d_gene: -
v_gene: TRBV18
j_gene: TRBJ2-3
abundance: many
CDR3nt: TGTGCCAGCTCACCCCCGGCAGGGGCGGGCACAGATACGCAGTATTTT
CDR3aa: CASSPPAGAGTDTQYF

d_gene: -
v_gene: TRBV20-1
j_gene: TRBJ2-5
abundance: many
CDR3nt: TGCAGTGCTCGAGGGGGGGCTGGTGAGACCCAGTACTTC
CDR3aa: CSARGGAGETQYF

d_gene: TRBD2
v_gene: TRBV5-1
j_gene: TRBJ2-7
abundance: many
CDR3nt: TGCGCCAGCAGTCTCGGAGGGGAGGTAGCGGGGGACCGGTACGAGCAGTACTTC
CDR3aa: CASSLGGEVAGDRYEQYF

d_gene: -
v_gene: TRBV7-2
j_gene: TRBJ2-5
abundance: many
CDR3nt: TGTGCCAGCAGCCCTGCAGGGGGGATGGAGACCCAGTACTTC
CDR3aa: CASSPAGGMETQYF

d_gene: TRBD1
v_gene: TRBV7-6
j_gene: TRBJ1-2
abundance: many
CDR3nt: TGTGCCAGCAGCGACCAACAGGGGGCGGATGGCTACACCTTC
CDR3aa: CASSDQQGADGYTF

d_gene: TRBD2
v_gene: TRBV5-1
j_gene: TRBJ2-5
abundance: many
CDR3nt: TGCGCCAGCAGCTTGGAAGGAGCGGGGGCCCCAAAGACCCAGTACTTC
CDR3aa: CASSLEGAGAPKTQYF

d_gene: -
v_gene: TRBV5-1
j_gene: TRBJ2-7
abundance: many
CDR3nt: TGCGCCAGCAGCTCCGGAGGTTGGAGCTCCTACGAGCAGTACTTC
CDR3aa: CASSSGGWSSYEQYF

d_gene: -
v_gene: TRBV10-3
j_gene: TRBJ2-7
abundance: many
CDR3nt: TGTGCCATCAGTGAATCGACAGGACCCCCCTACGAGCAGTACTTC
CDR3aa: CAISESTGPPYEQYF

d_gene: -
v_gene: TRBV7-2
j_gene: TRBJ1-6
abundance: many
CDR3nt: TGTGCCAGCAGCCTCGGTGGAGGGTTAGTTTCACCCCTCCACTTT
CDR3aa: CASSLGGGLVSPLHF

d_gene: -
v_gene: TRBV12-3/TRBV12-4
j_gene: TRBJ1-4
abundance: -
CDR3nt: TGTGCCAGCACCCCCAATAATAATGAAAAACTGTTTTTT
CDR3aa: CASTPNNNEKLFF

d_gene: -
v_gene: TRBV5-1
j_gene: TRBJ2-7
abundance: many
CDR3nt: TGCGCCAGCAGCCCGGGGCTAGCGTCCAACGAGCAGTACTTC
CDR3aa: CASSPGLASNEQYF

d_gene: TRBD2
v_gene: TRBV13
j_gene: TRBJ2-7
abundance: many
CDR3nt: TGTGCCAGCAGCGCACTAGCGGGTTTACCCTACGAGCAGTACTTC
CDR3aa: CASSALAGLPYEQYF

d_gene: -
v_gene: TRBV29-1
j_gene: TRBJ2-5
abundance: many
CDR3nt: TGCAGCGTTGACCCCCGACAGCCGCTTGAGACCCAGTACTTC
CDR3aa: CSVDPRQPLETQYF

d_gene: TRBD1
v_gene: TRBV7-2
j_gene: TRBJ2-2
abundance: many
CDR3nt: TGTGCCAGCAGCTTCCGACAGGGGCCCACCGGGGAGCTGTTTTTT
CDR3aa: CASSFRQGPTGELFF

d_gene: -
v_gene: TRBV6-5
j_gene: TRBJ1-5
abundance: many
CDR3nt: TGTGCCACCGGGGGGAACCAGCCCCAGCATTTT
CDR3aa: CATGGNQPQHF

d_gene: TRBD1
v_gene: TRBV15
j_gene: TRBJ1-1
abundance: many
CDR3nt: TGTGCCACCAGCAGACCAACCGGGACAGCGATCACTGAAGCTTTCTTT
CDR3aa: CATSRPTGTAITEAFF

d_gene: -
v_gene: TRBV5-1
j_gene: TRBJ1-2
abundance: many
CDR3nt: TGCGCCAGCAGCTTACAACTACCGACAGGACGCTATGGCTACACCTTC
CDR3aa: CASSLQLPTGRYGYTF

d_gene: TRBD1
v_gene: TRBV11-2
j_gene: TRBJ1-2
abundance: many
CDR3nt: TGTGCCAGCGCCCAGGGGGCTAACTATGGCTACACCTTC
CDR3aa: CASAQGANYGYTF

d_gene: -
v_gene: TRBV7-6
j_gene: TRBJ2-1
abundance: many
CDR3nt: TGTGCCAGCAGCCAATTCAGACAGCGGTTCAAATCCTACAATGAGCAGTTCTTC
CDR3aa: CASSQFRQRFKSYNEQFF

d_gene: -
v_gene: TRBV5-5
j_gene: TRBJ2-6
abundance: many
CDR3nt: TGTGCCAGCAGCTTCGGAGTATACTCTGGGGCCAACGTCCTGACTTTC
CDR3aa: CASSFGVYSGANVLTF

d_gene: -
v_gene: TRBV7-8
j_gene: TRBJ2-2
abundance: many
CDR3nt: TGTGCCAGCAGCTTGGGCTCTTCGAACACCGGGGAGCTGTTTTTT
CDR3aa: CASSLGSSNTGELFF

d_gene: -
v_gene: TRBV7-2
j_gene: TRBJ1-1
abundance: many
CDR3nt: TGTGCCAGCAGCCGGTTGTTACTTCGGGCTGCTCAGCGGGGGGCCACTGAAGCTTTCTTT
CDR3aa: CASSRLLLRAAQRGATEAFF

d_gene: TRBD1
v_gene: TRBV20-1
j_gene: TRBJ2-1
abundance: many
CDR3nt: TGCAGTGCCGACAGGGTACGGAATGAGCAGTTCTTC
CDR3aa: CSADRVRNEQFF

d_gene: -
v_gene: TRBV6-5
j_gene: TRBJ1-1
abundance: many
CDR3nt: TGTGCCAGCAGTTTAAACCCCGGCTCCGAAGCTTTCTTT
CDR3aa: CASSLNPGSEAFF

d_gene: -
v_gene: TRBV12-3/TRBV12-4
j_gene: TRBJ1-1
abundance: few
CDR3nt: TGTGCCAGCAGTGGATACACTGCAGCTTTCTTT
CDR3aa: CASSGYTAAFF

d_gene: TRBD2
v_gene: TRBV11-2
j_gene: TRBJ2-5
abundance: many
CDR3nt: TGTGCCAGCAGCTTAGATCTAGCGGGAGGAAAGACCCAGTACTTC
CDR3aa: CASSLDLAGGKTQYF

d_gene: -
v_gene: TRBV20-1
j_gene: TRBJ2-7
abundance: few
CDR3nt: TGCAGTGCTAGCGACAGCACAAAGCAGTACTTC
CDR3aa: CSASDSTKQYF

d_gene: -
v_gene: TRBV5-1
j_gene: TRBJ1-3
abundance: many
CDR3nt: TGCGCCAGCAGCCTCTCAGAGTCCCTCTCTGGAAACACCATATATTTT
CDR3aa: CASSLSESLSGNTIYF

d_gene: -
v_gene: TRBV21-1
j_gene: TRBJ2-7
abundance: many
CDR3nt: TGTGCCAGCACCCCCATGGAGGTCCACGAGCAGTACTTC
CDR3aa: CASTPMEVHEQYF

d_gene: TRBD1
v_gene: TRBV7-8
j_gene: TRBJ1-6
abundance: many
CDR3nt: TGTGCCAGCAGCTTTCGGACAGGGGCCCTCAAAGGCACCCTCCACTTT
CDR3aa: CASSFRTGALKGTLHF

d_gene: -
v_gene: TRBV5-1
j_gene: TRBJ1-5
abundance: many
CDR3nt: TGCGCCAGCAGTTCGGGGGGCACAGATACGCAGCATTTT
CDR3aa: CASSSGGTDTQHF

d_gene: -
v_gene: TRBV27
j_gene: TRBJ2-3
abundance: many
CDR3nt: TGTGCCAGCACCCTGGGACATCCCACAGATACGCAGTATTTT
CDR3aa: CASTLGHPTDTQYF

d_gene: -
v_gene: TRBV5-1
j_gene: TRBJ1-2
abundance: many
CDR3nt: TGCGCCAGCAGCAACCCTCCGGGGGAAGGCTACACCTTC
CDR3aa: CASSNPPGEGYTF